Each of the 19 T cell receptor beta chains below was sequenced from the same sample in a study of OX40 agonist ivuxolimab in advanced cancers. Data came from immunoSEQ multiplex PCR; TCRdb stores just in-frame clones and leaves some out. In the table there are roughly 57,000 clones, around 80% of which are singletons. The specimen comprised CD4+ or CD8+ T cells sorted from blood, sampled in a trial of the OX40 agonist ivuxolimab. These receptors were obtained from an adult with an advanced solid tumor such as melanoma, head and neck, liver or kidney cancer.

The V call is TRBV7-3, the J call TRBJ2-3; D gene ambiguous. The germline V gene has CDR1 SGHTA and CDR2 FQGTGA. The V end lost 4 bases, the J end lost 2 bases, and 7 bases lay between the germline ends. The length of the CDR3 is 13 residues. CDR3: CASSSFFTDTQYF. The CDR3 DNA sequence: TGTGCCAGCAGCTCCTTTTTCACAGATACGCAGTATTTT.

The chain links TRBV6-6 to TRBJ2-2; D is unclear. Trimming shortened V by 6 bases and J by 1 base, and 12 bases separated the two germline ends. Germline loops: CDR1 MNHNY, CDR2 SVGAGI (reference sequence). This CDR3 region has 15 residues. CDR3 DNA sequence: TGTGCCAGCAGGATCAATGAAGTGAACACCGGGGAGCTGTTTTTT. Translated: CASRINEVNTGELFF.

The genes are TRBV19 and TRBJ1-5; a possible D gene is TRBD1 (6 bases). The V end lost 5 bases, the J end lost 6 bases, and 14 bases lay between the germline ends. Germline V gene data show CDR1 as LNHDA and CDR2 as SQIVND (reference sequence). The CDR3 has 14 amino acids. CDR3 in DNA: TGTGCCAGTAGTCCTTCGGGGGGGCCTCAGCCCCAGCATTTT. It specifies CASSPSGGPQPQHF.

J is TRBJ2-2 and V is TRBV2; the D gene is possibly TRBD1 (6 bases). V lost 6 bases and J lost 2, with 13 bases in between. Germline loops: CDR1 SNHLY, CDR2 FYNNEI. This CDR3 has 15 residues. The CDR3 DNA sequence: TGTGCCAGCAGCGCGGACAGTCTAAACACCGGGGAGCTGTTTTTT. This sequence encodes CASSADSLNTGELFF.

This clone is a singleton in its sample. V is TRBV27 and J is TRBJ1-1; possible D gene TRBD1, 5 bases. Trimming left V 5 bases short and J 2 bases short, with 9 bases between. Germline V gene lookup returns CDR1 MNHEY and CDR2 SMNVEV (reference sequence). CDR3 size: 13 residues. CDR3 amino acids: CASSLQGNTEAFF. The DNA for the CDR3 is TGTGCCAGCAGTCTCCAGGGTAACACTGAAGCTTTCTTT.

This chain links TRBV6-5 with TRBJ2-2, with D unclear. This CDR3 is built from 16 residues. Germline assignment: CDR1 MNHEY and CDR2 SVGAGI. V lost 0 bases, J lost 4 bases, and 12 bases lay in between. DNA of the CDR3: TGTGCCAGCAGTTACTCGGGGAACATTGCCACCGGGGAGCTGTTTTTT. Encoded protein: CASSYSGNIATGELFF.

This chain connects TRBV21-1 to TRBJ2-3; the table calls TRBD2, which could not be checked here. TRBV21-1 is an annotated pseudogene. CDR3 length equals 20 residues. The CDR3 DNA follows: TGTGCCAGCAGCAAAGAACGGACTAGCGGGGGGAAAACTAGCACAGATACGCAGTATTTT. Translating gives CASSKERTSGGKTSTDTQYF.

The V gene is TRBV2, the J gene TRBJ2-7, with D possibly being TRBD1 (7 bases). The CDR3 covers 15 residues. V was shortened by 7 bases and J by 1 base, with 17 bases between the two germline ends. Germline loops: CDR1 SNHLY, CDR2 FYNNEI. CDR3 DNA: TGTGCCAGCACTAATGGAGGGACAGCTTCCTACGAGCAGTACTTC. Its protein is CASTNGGTASYEQYF.

J is TRBJ1-1 and V is TRBV14; tentatively, D is TRBD1 (6 bases). Germline lookup yields CDR1 SGHDN and CDR2 FVKESK. The length of the CDR3 is 16 residues. V was cut by 0 bases and J by 11 bases, with 22 bases left in between. The CDR3 loop reads CASSQDPVSQGRVAFF. CDR3 sequence (DNA): TGTGCCAGCAGCCAAGACCCGGTTTCACAGGGTAGGGTGGCTTTCTTT.

The chain employs TRBV7-2 and TRBJ2-7, with D tentatively TRBD1 (6 bases). Between the trimmed V and J ends, which lost 2 bases and 2 bases, there was a span of 10 bases. The CDR3 is 14 residues long. CDR1 is SGHTA, CDR2 FQGNSA, per germline. DNA of the CDR3: TGTGCCAGCAGCTTAAACAGGGTAGCCTACGAGCAGTACTTC. It is translated as CASSLNRVAYEQYF.

V and J are TRBV18 and TRBJ2-5; either TRBD1 or TRBD2 may supply D (6 bases each). The CDR3 covers 15 residues. V was clipped by 0 bases and J by 4 bases, with 12 bases between them. Per germline, CDR1 KGHSH and CDR2 LQKENI. The CDR3 sequence: CASSPPPGASETQYF. As DNA, the CDR3 is TGTGCCAGCTCACCACCGCCGGGGGCATCAGAGACCCAGTACTTC.

This clone was counted a single time. The chain couples TRBV7-9 to TRBJ2-7; D unclear. Per germline, CDR1 SEHNR and CDR2 FQNEAQ (reference sequence). Trimming took 3 bases from V and 2 from J, leaving 8 bases between them. This CDR3 region has 13 residues. DNA of the CDR3: TGTGCCAGCAGCTTGGCAGGACCCTACGAGCAGTACTTC. Protein product: CASSLAGPYEQYF.

Comment on this clone: At the DNA level, this CDR3 is encoded by other sequences in the same sample as well. The CDR3 DNA follows: TGTGCCAGCAGTTTATCTCGAAGGGAAGCTTTCTTT. This sequence encodes CASSLSRREAFF. The V and J genes are TRBV28 and TRBJ1-1, with unresolved D. The CDR3 is 12 amino acids. The V end lost 1 base, the J end lost 8 bases, and 8 bases lay between the germline ends. CDR1 is MDHEN, CDR2 SYDVKM, per germline.

This clone was counted between two and nine times. This chain uses TRBV19 with TRBJ1-5, with D maybe TRBD1 (6 bases). The CDR3 is 11 residues long. From germline, CDR1 is LNHDA and CDR2 SQIVND (reference sequence). Deletions cut 4 bases from V and 14 bases from J, with 12 bases between. The CDR3 nucleotides are TGTGCCAGTAGTACCGGGACAAGAGAGCATTTT. It is translated as CASSTGTREHF.

V usage is TRBV4-1 and J usage is TRBJ2-1; the match to TRBD2 covers 7 bases. V gave up 4 bases and J gave up 9 bases; unmatched junction bases: 3. Germline V gene data show CDR1 as MGHRA and CDR2 as YSYEKL. The CDR3 loop spans 12 amino acids. CDR3 amino acids: CASSPAGSEQFF. The CDR3 DNA reads TGCGCCAGCAGCCCAGCGGGAAGTGAGCAGTTCTTC.

The rearrangement links TRBV28 to TRBJ2-2; D unresolved. This CDR3 comprises 14 residues. Trimming stripped 2 bases from V and 7 bases from J, with 11 bases between. CDR1 MDHEN and CDR2 SYDVKM come from the germline V gene. Here the CDR3 reads CASSLIRGSGELFF. The DNA for the CDR3 is TGTGCCAGCAGTTTAATCCGTGGCAGCGGGGAGCTGTTTTTT.

The chain combines TRBV19 with TRBJ2-4, with 7 bases that match TRBD1. This CDR3 spans 16 amino acids. CDR1 is LNHDA, CDR2 SQIVND, per germline (reference sequence). With V trimmed by 6 bases and J by 8 bases, 16 bases remained unmatched. Written as DNA, the CDR3 is TGTGCCAGTAGCCACCAGAGTATGCCACAGGGGTACATTCAGTACTTC. This sequence encodes CASSHQSMPQGYIQYF.

For the CDR3, the DNA is TGTGCCAGCAGCGTAGACGACGGCCGCAATCAGCCCCAGCATTTT. Translation gives CASSVDDGRNQPQHF. This sequence joins TRBV9 and TRBJ1-5; D gene unclear. Between the trimmed V and J ends, which lost 0 bases and 2 bases, there was a span of 9 bases. The V gene's germline CDR1 is SGDLS and CDR2 YYNGEE. The CDR3 has 15 amino acids. Based on the CDR3 plus reference TRBV9 and TRBJ1-5, the full variable domain is DSGVTQTPKHLITATGQRVTLRCSPRSGDLSVYWYQQSLDQGLQFLIQYYNGEERAKGNILERFSAQQFPDLHSELNLSSLELGDSALYFCASSVDDGRNQPQHFGDGTRLSIL.

This clone came up once. This chain joins TRBV4-1 and TRBJ1-5; 10 nucleotides align to TRBD1. Looked up from germline, CDR1 is MGHRA and CDR2 is YSYEKL. The CDR3 consists of 18 residues. V lost 0 bases to trimming and J lost 3 bases; unmatched junction nucleotides: 8. The CDR3 bases are TGCGCCAGCAGCCAAGAACGGATGGACAGGGGGAACAATCAGCCCCAGCATTTT. Residues: CASSQERMDRGNNQPQHF.